The text below deals with one TCR beta chain. What it recognizes is unknown. The sample is drawn from a study of T cell responses to AZD1222 COVID-19 vaccine. Produced via immunoSEQ multiplex PCR; TCRdb's table is partial and in-frame only. The sample lists approximately 90,000 clones, 91% occurring once. Findings and limits, study-wide: Donor demographics were predominantly white British with a female majority; clonal diversity may be underestimated. Baseline antibody screening turned up just a handful of seropositive AZD1222 recipients. Unmutated variant regions are reportedly the target of nearly half of TCRs that are spike-specific. Spike-specific TCR breadth and depth rose after two AZD1222 doses.

CDR3 length equals 15 residues. Trimming stripped 0 bases from V and 10 bases from J, with 13 bases between. CDR1 SEHNR and CDR2 FQNEAQ come from the germline V gene (reference sequence). Sample: peripheral blood, taken on day 0 of AZD1222 vaccination. This chain joins TRBV7-9 and TRBJ1-6; weak D call: TRBD1 (5 bases). This clonotype was obtained from an adult in good health. The CDR3 sequence: CASSLAQGGESPLHF. For the CDR3, the DNA is TGTGCCAGCAGCTTAGCGCAGGGAGGAGAGTCACCCCTCCACTTT. The full variable domain, with the rest looked up from reference TRBV7-9 and TRBJ1-6, is DTGVSQNPRHKITKRGQNVTFRCDPISEHNRLYWYRQTLGQGPEFLTYFQNEAQLEKSRLLSDRFSAERPKGSFSTLEIQRTEQGDSAMYLCASSLAQGGESPLHFGNGTRLTVT.